The 5 T cell receptor beta chains listed next were all sequenced from one sample in a study of T-cell memory formation after mild COVID-19. TCRdb recomputed calls from the 5' RACE reads with MiXCR, one row per CDR3 protein. This sample has around 34,000 distinct CDR3 sequences, with 7.7% found just once. Sequencing was done on a sample of PBMCs or a T cell subset sorted from them (not recorded which). The receptors here all came from a man younger than 35 who had mild COVID-19 (a few samples of this study predate the infection). Cell type and time point are not known.

This clonotype was seen repeatedly, ten times or more. The V gene is TRBV5-6, the J gene TRBJ2-3; TRBD2 matches 10 bases. The V segment lost 4 bases and the J segment 1 base; nucleotides outside the gene matches: 6. The length of the CDR3 is 16 residues. Germline V CDR1 and CDR2: SGHDT, YYEEEE. Here the CDR3 reads CASSEITSGGTDTQYF. The CDR3 bases are TGTGCCAGCAGCGAGATCACTAGCGGGGGCACAGATACGCAGTATTTT.

This clonotype was recorded many times. This sequence joins TRBV2 and TRBJ2-1; 8 nucleotides align to TRBD2. The CDR3 length is 14 residues. Germline V gives CDR1 SNHLY, CDR2 FYNNEI. V lost 8 bases, J lost 4 bases, and 7 bases stayed unmatched. The CDR3 sequence is CASSRRGVYNEQFF. CDR3 nucleotides: TGTGCCAGCTCCCGGCGGGGGGTTTACAATGAGCAGTTCTTC.

The table lists this clonotype with many counts. The chain carries TRBV6-5 and TRBJ1-1, with a possible D match to TRBD1 (5 bases). The V end lost 0 bases, the J end lost 6 bases, and 8 bases lay between the germline ends. CDR1 and CDR2 from the germline V gene are MNHEY and SVGAGI. The CDR3 is 13 residues long. The CDR3 sequence is CASSYSRVAEAFF. CDR3 sequence (DNA): TGTGCCAGCAGTTACTCCAGGGTGGCTGAAGCTTTCTTT.

This clonotype was observed many times. V is TRBV29-1 and J is TRBJ1-1; D may be TRBD1 (6 bases). From germline, CDR1 is SQVTM and CDR2 ANQGSEA. The V end lost 6 bases, the J end lost 5 bases, and 13 bases lay between the germline ends. There are 12 residues in the CDR3. The CDR3 nucleotides are TGCAGCGTCCGAAGGGGGAGTACTGAAGCTTTCTTT. The encoded protein is CSVRRGSTEAFF.

This clonotype was recorded at least ten times. This rearrangement joins TRBV6-2 or TRBV6-3 to TRBJ2-7; a possible D gene is TRBD1 (5 bases). This CDR3 is 12 amino acids long. In germline, CDR1 is MNHEY, CDR2 SVGEGT. V lost 5 bases and J 3 bases, leaving 8 bases between the germline ends. CDR3 in amino acids: CASSLGVYEQYF. The CDR3 DNA reads as TGTGCCAGCAGTCTAGGGGTCTACGAGCAGTACTTC.